This paragraph reports one TCR beta chain. There are 12 residues in the CDR3. The V and J ends lost 6 bases and 4 bases respectively, with 8 bases between them. Germline values: CDR1 MNHEY, CDR2 SVGAGI. Assay used: immunoSEQ multiplex PCR; TCRdb lists only in-frame clones, some missing. Altogether 45,000 to 50,000 clones are present, around 93% being singletons, with the ten largest covering approximately 2.2%. This entry comes from a study of T cell changes during pregnancy in multiple sclerosis. The chain employs TRBV6-5 and TRBJ2-3, with D uncertain. This receptor was identified in a female donor with multiple sclerosis, enrolled in a pregnancy study. Sequencing used peripheral blood, obtained in the third trimester of pregnancy. The CDR3 protein is CASRTPSDTQYF. The CDR3 bases are TGTGCCAGCAGGACTCCTTCAGATACGCAGTATTTT.